A single T cell receptor (beta chain) is shown here with its context. As yet, its antigen is unknown. The sample belongs to a study of OX40 agonist ivuxolimab in advanced cancers. Study-level findings and limits: Both CD4+ and CD8+ T cell populations in blood had undergone clonal expansion by week 6 at 0.1 to 3.0 mg/kg. Among T cells, CD8+ cells averaged more expanded clones than CD4+ cells.

There are 16 residues in the CDR3. V was cut by 3 bases and J by 6 bases, with 19 bases left in between. Germline V lookup: CDR1 MGHRA, CDR2 YSYEKL. Generated by immunoSEQ multiplex PCR, the TCRdb table keeps only in-frame clones and is missing some. The profile shows 40,000 to 60,000 clones, 88% of them singletons. The V call is TRBV4-1, the J call TRBJ2-3; possibly TRBD1 or TRBD2 for D (5 bases each). Sequencing used CD4+ or CD8+ T cells sorted from blood, obtained in a trial of the OX40 agonist ivuxolimab. The receptor comes from an adult with an advanced solid tumor such as melanoma, head and neck, liver or kidney cancer. The CDR3 region has the DNA TGCGCCAGCAGCCATACACGGGACCTAGTCGGGGATACGCAGTATTTT. It is translated as CASSHTRDLVGDTQYF.